A single sample is the source of the 13 T cell receptor beta chains below, sequenced in a study of blood T cell repertoires in COVID-19. TCRdb's table, derived via immunoSEQ multiplex PCR, lists solely in-frame clones and lacks some. Of 150,000 to 200,000 clones in the sample, around nine tenths were seen once. Sequencing used peripheral blood. The source is a woman aged 70-85 years with COVID-19, enrolled during active disease.

This chain connects TRBV9 to TRBJ1-4; 9 positions agree with TRBD1. The germline CDR1 and CDR2 sequences are SGDLS and YYNGEE. With 4 bases clipped from V and 7 bases from J, the junction kept 14 bases outside the gene matches. The CDR3 is 17 residues long. As DNA, the CDR3 is TGTGCCAGCAGCCCCCGGACAGGGGCAGGCCCGCTTGAAAAACTGTTTTTT. The encoded protein is CASSPRTGAGPLEKLFF.

This rearrangement joins TRBV6-6 to TRBJ1-6; 7 bases fit TRBD1. The CDR3 has 15 amino acids. Germline loops: CDR1 MNHNY, CDR2 SVGAGI (reference sequence). The V and J ends lost 2 bases and 8 bases, in that order; junction bases with no gene match: 6. The CDR3 is CASSYGTVGYSPLHF. DNA for the CDR3: TGTGCCAGCAGTTACGGGACAGTTGGATATTCACCCCTCCACTTT.

The chain recombines TRBV6-2 or TRBV6-3 with TRBJ2-7; 7 bases are a match to TRBD2. Germline V CDR1 and CDR2: MNHEY, SVGEGT. The CDR3 runs to 15 residues. V gave up 2 bases and J gave up 2 bases; unmatched junction bases: 6. Written as DNA, the CDR3 is TGTGCCAGCAGTTACCAGGCTAGCGGACCCTACGAGCAGTACTTC. Translating gives CASSYQASGPYEQYF.

By share, this clone ranks as medium-sized. This chain links TRBV6-1 with TRBJ1-5, with D possibly being TRBD1 (5 bases). This CDR3 comprises 17 residues. Germline CDR1 and CDR2: MNHNS and SASEGT. Between the trimmed V and J ends, which lost 2 bases and 7 bases, there was a span of 21 bases. CDR3 nucleotide sequence: TGTGCCAGCAGTGAATGGTTGGTCGTACAGCCAGGGCAGCCCCAGCATTTT. It codes for CASSEWLVVQPGQPQHF.

This sequence joins TRBV19 and TRBJ1-5, with a possible D match to TRBD1 (6 bases). The CDR3 sequence is 14 residues long. V lost 7 bases, J lost 3 bases, and 13 bases lay in between. The germline V gene has CDR1 LNHDA and CDR2 SQIVND (reference sequence). The CDR3 DNA follows: TGTGCCAGTACCCGGGGACAATCCAATCAGCCCCAGCATTTT. It codes for CASTRGQSNQPQHF.

Of note for this clone: At the DNA level, this CDR3 is encoded by other sequences in the same sample as well. The chain links TRBV3-1 (or the pseudogene TRBV3-2) to TRBJ2-7; D uncertain. CDR1 is LGHDT and CDR2 is YNNKEL in the germline V gene (reference sequence). The CDR3 has 12 amino acids. V shed 1 base and J shed 4 bases, with 5 bases lying between them. The CDR3 is CASSQGAYEQYF. As DNA, the CDR3 is TGTGCCAGCAGCCAAGGGGCATACGAGCAGTACTTC.

The V and J genes are TRBV6-2 or TRBV6-3 and TRBJ1-4; no clear D. The CDR3 length is 12 residues. The ends were cut back, 6 bases at V and 12 bases at J, with 14 bases in the middle. Germline CDR1 is MNHEY and CDR2 is SVGEGT. The CDR3: CASSLNVGELFF. For the CDR3, the DNA is TGTGCCAGCAGCTTAAACGTCGGGGAACTGTTTTTT.

The genes are TRBV5-1 and TRBJ2-3; D gene ambiguous. CDR1 and CDR2 from the germline V gene are SGHRS and YFSETQ. V lost 0 bases, J lost 5 bases, and 4 bases lay in between. CDR3 length equals 12 residues. The CDR3 coding sequence is TGCGCCAGCAGCTTGGAGAGAGATACGCAGTATTTT. Translation: CASSLERDTQYF.

J is TRBJ1-1 and V is TRBV3-1 (or the pseudogene TRBV3-2); 8 nucleotides match TRBD1. Per germline, CDR1 LGHDT and CDR2 YNNKEL (reference sequence). J was trimmed by 0 bases and V by 5 bases; bases with no gene match: 2. This CDR3 region has 14 residues. CDR3 loop: CASSDRGMNTEAFF. The CDR3 DNA is TGTGCCAGCAGCGACAGGGGCATGAACACTGAAGCTTTCTTT.

This clone was observed a few times. This chain uses TRBV3-1 (or the pseudogene TRBV3-2) with TRBJ1-1; possible D gene TRBD1, 6 bases. Per germline, CDR1 LGHDT and CDR2 YNNKEL (reference sequence). V lost 4 bases to trimming and J lost 5 bases, with 17 bases between them. This CDR3 contains 15 residues. The CDR3 sequence: CASSPRGPKGTEAFF. CDR3 DNA: TGTGCCAGCAGCCCCAGGGGACCCAAAGGAACTGAAGCTTTCTTT.

The DNA of the CDR3 is TGCGCCAGCAGCCCCGTAGGGGGAAACACTGAAGCTTTCTTT. Amino acids: CASSPVGGNTEAFF. The chain couples TRBV4-3 to TRBJ1-1, with D possibly matching TRBD1 (6 bases). The CDR3 extends over 14 amino acids. Trimming cost V 4 bases and J 2 bases, with 11 bases left between them. CDR1 and CDR2 (germline): LGHNA, YSLEER.

This clone was seen once. The chain couples TRBV27 to TRBJ1-1; 10 bases map to TRBD1. Germline V gives CDR1 MNHEY, CDR2 SMNVEV (reference sequence). The CDR3 is 14 amino acids. The junction had 12 bases not matched to a gene; V was cut back by 8 bases and J by 9 bases. The CDR3 spells CASWSVDRGYKAFF. The CDR3 region has the DNA TGTGCCAGCTGGTCTGTGGACAGGGGGTACAAAGCTTTCTTT.

This rearrangement joins TRBV4-1 to TRBJ2-1, with D perhaps matching TRBD1 (5 bases). CDR1 MGHRA and CDR2 YSYEKL come from the germline V gene. The CDR3 is 14 amino acids. The germline V and J ends were trimmed by 1 base and 6 bases, with 10 bases remaining between them. The CDR3 DNA follows: TGCGCCAGCAGCCAAGGCGAAGGGGTCAATGAGCAGTTCTTC. Translating gives CASSQGEGVNEQFF.